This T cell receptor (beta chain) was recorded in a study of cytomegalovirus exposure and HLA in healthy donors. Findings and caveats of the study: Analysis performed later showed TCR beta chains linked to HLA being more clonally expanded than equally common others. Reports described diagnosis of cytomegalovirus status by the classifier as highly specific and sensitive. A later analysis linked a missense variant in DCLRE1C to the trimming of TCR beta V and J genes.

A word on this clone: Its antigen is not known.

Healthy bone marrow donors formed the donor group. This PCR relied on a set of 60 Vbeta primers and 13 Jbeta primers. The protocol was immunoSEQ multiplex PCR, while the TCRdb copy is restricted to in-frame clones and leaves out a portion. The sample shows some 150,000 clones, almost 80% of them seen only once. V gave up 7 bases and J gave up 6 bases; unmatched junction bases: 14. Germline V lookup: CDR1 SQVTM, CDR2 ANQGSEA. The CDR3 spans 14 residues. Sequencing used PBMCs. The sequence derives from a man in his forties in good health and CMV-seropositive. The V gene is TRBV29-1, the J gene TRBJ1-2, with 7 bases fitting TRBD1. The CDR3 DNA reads TGCAGCGCGACCGGGACAGCCCTGCTAGATGGCTACACCTTC. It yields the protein CSATGTALLDGYTF. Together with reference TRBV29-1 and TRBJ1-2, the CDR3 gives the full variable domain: SAVISQKPSRDICQRGTSLTIQCQVDSQVTMMFWYRQQPGQSLTLIATANQGSEATYESGFVIDKFPISRPNLTFSTLTVSNMSPEDSSIYLCSATGTALLDGYTFGSGTRLTVV.